This entry is about one T cell receptor beta chain. The sample is drawn from a study of CD8 T cells in Susac syndrome. It was with random hexamers that roughly 0.5 to 1 ug RNA was reverse transcribed. Coverage of TCR beta CDR3 amplification by immunoSEQ multiplex PCR extended to 54 Vbeta and 13 Jbeta. TCRdb re-called the immunoSEQ multiplex PCR reads with MiXCR, one entry per CDR3 protein. This repertoire shows about 250,000 distinct CDR3 sequences, about 94% found once; its top ten account for roughly 0.07%. V trimming: 4 bases; J trimming: 1 base; junction bases outside the gene matches: 7. Germline V lookup: CDR1 SGHRS, CDR2 YFSETQ. This CDR3 has 15 amino acids.

The sample was CD4+ T cells from PBMCs. The sequence was obtained from a human donor with multiple sclerosis. V usage is TRBV5-1 and J usage is TRBJ2-5; 7 bases match TRBD2. CDR3 sequence reads: CASSPHTSVQETQYF. The CDR3 DNA reads TGCGCCAGCAGCCCGCATACTAGCGTCCAAGAGACCCAGTACTTC. Full variable domain (missing parts from reference TRBV5-1 and TRBJ2-5): KAGVTQTPRYLIKTRGQQVTLSCSPISGHRSVSWYQQTPGQGLQFLFEYFSETQRNKGNFPGRFSGRQFSNSRSEMNVSTLELGDSALYLCASSPHTSVQETQYFGPGTRLLVL.